The 25 T cell receptor beta chains in this list originate from one sample, sequenced in a study of blood T cell repertoires in COVID-19. Clones were sequenced by immunoSEQ multiplex PCR, and TCRdb holds only the in-frame ones, with some missing. The table lists approximately 200,000 clones, 80% to 90% of them singletons, with over 3.5% in the top ten. Sequencing was carried out using PBMCs or T cells enriched from blood (not recorded which). These receptors all come from a woman between 25 and 40 years old who had been exposed to COVID-19.

This chain joins TRBV5-5 and TRBJ1-4; 7 bases are shared with TRBD1. The germline CDR1 and CDR2 sequences are SGHKS and YYEKEE (reference sequence). The CDR3 contains 14 residues. V was pared by 2 bases and J by 2 bases, with 0 bases of the junction left unmatched. Here the CDR3 DNA reads TGTGCCAGCAGCTTCAGGGGGACTAATGAAAAACTGTTTTTT. Protein: CASSFRGTNEKLFF.

The chain joins TRBV28 to TRBJ1-5; TRBD1 matches at 8 bases. The length of the CDR3 is 18 residues. Trimming at V came to 2 bases and at J to 5 bases, leaving 14 bases not matched to a gene. The germline V gene encodes CDR1 MDHEN and CDR2 SYDVKM. The CDR3 is CASSLEAGGLLGDQPQHF. CDR3 nucleotide sequence: TGTGCCAGCAGTTTAGAGGCAGGGGGCTTACTTGGGGATCAGCCCCAGCATTTT.

V usage is TRBV5-1 and J usage is TRBJ1-2; the D gene is possibly TRBD1 (6 bases). Per germline, CDR1 SGHRS and CDR2 YFSETQ. CDR3 length: 13 residues. V lost 1 base to trimming and J lost 6 bases, with 10 bases between them. The CDR3 DNA reads as TGCGCCAGCAGCTTGACAGGGTTGGATGGCTACACCTTC. The encoded protein is CASSLTGLDGYTF. Full variable domain (rest looked up from reference TRBV5-1 and TRBJ1-2): KAGVTQTPRYLIKTRGQQVTLSCSPISGHRSVSWYQQTPGQGLQFLFEYFSETQRNKGNFPGRFSGRQFSNSRSEMNVSTLELGDSALYLCASSLTGLDGYTFGSGTRLTVV.

The chain is built from TRBV5-1 and TRBJ2-4; TRBD2 might be the D (6 bases). This CDR3 contains 15 residues. Trimming cost V 0 bases and J 0 bases, with 7 bases left between them. Looked up from germline, CDR1 is SGHRS and CDR2 is YFSETQ. The CDR3 DNA reads TGCGCCAGCAGCTTGGGCGGGGCAGCCAAAAACATTCAGTACTTC. This sequence encodes CASSLGGAAKNIQYF.

The chain combines TRBV7-9 with TRBJ2-5, with TRBD2 matching 12 bases. CDR1 is SEHNR, CDR2 FQNEAQ, per germline (reference sequence). The CDR3 runs to 18 residues. V shed 2 bases, J shed 2 bases, and the junction held 9 bases outside the gene matches. In DNA, the CDR3 is TGTGCCAGCAGCTTAACGACTAGCGGGGGACCTGTACAAGAGACCCAGTACTTC. Translated, it gives CASSLTTSGGPVQETQYF.

The chain uses TRBV11-2 and TRBJ1-1, with unresolved D. The CDR3 contains 13 residues. V was cut by 1 base and J by 3 bases, with 6 bases left in between. Germline V CDR1 and CDR2: SGHAT, FQNNGV. The CDR3 loop reads CASSLVGYTEAFF. CDR3 nucleotides: TGTGCCAGCAGCTTAGTCGGGTACACTGAAGCTTTCTTT.

This clone has more than one count but fewer than ten. This chain connects TRBV7-2 to TRBJ1-1, with D possibly being TRBD1 (5 bases). Looked up from germline, CDR1 is SGHTA and CDR2 is FQGNSA. This CDR3 comprises 15 residues. V was cut by 1 base and J by 2 bases, with 11 bases left in between. The CDR3 reads CASSLDGGGNTEAFF. The CDR3 region has the DNA TGTGCCAGCAGCTTAGACGGGGGAGGTAACACTGAAGCTTTCTTT.

This rearrangement joins TRBV18 to TRBJ2-1; perhaps TRBD2 as D (6 bases). The V gene's germline CDR1 is KGHSH and CDR2 LQKENI. This CDR3 is 16 amino acids long. V shed 5 bases and J shed 6 bases, with 20 bases lying between them. The DNA for the CDR3 is TGTGCCAGCTCATACCCGGGACTGGGGGTGATCAATGAGCAGTTCTTC. This gives the protein CASSYPGLGVINEQFF. Looking up the rest from reference TRBV18 and TRBJ2-1 gives the full variable domain: NAGVMQNPRHLVRRRGQEARLRCSPMKGHSHVYWYRQLPEEGLKFMVYLQKENIIDESGMPKERFSAEFPKEGPSILRIQQVVRGDSAAYFCASSYPGLGVINEQFFGPGTRLTVL.

V gene TRBV15 combines with J gene TRBJ1-5, with 9 positions matching TRBD1. This CDR3 spans 17 amino acids. J gave up 7 bases and V 0 bases, and 10 bases lay outside the gene matches. Germline CDR1 is LNHNV and CDR2 is YYDKDF (reference sequence). The CDR3 region is CATSRDDRGQGIQPQHF. CDR3 bases: TGTGCCACCAGCAGAGATGACCGGGGACAGGGTATCCAGCCCCAGCATTTT.

The chain uses TRBV27 and TRBJ1-4, with 7 bases matching TRBD1. The J segment lost 0 bases and the V segment lost 5 bases, leaving 3 bases of the junction unmatched. This CDR3 has 15 amino acids. Germline V lookup: CDR1 MNHEY, CDR2 SMNVEV (reference sequence). CDR3: CASSDRAATNEKLFF. The DNA of the CDR3 is TGTGCCAGCAGTGACAGGGCTGCAACTAATGAAAAACTGTTTTTT. The full variable domain, in which reference TRBV27 and TRBJ1-4 provide the parts outside the CDR3, is EAQVTQNPRYLITVTGKKLTVTCSQNMNHEYMSWYRQDPGLGLRQIYYSMNVEVTDKGDVPEGYKVSRKEKRNFPLILESPSPNQTSLYFCASSDRAATNEKLFFGSGTQLSVL.

This chain links TRBV7-6 with TRBJ1-2; 10 bases are shared with TRBD1. The CDR3 sequence is 17 residues long. The junction had 9 bases not matched to a gene; V was cut back by 1 base and J by 4 bases. Germline values: CDR1 SGHVS, CDR2 FNYEAQ. In DNA form, the CDR3 reads TGTGCCAGCAGCTTAGGGTCCGTGACAGGGGGCTTCTATGGCTACACCTTC. Translated, it gives CASSLGSVTGGFYGYTF.

The V call is TRBV5-1, the J call TRBJ2-1; 8 bases fit TRBD2. CDR1 and CDR2 (germline): SGHRS, YFSETQ. This CDR3 has 14 residues. V trimming: 0 bases; J trimming: 9 bases; junction bases outside the gene matches: 5. This CDR3 reads CASSLGSSGREQFF. As DNA, the CDR3 is TGCGCCAGCAGCTTGGGGTCTAGCGGGCGTGAGCAGTTCTTC.

The chain uses TRBV29-1 and TRBJ2-1; no clear D gene. With 6 bases removed from V and 6 bases from J, the gap between germline ends came to 12 bases. The CDR3 consists of 12 residues. Germline CDR1 SQVTM, CDR2 ANQGSEA. In DNA, the CDR3 is TGCAGCGTGGCCCAGGTCCCCAATGAGCAGTTCTTC. Its translation is CSVAQVPNEQFF.

The chain has TRBV10-3 and TRBJ1-1, with D perhaps matching TRBD1 (6 bases). V was pared by 0 bases and J by 5 bases, with 22 bases between. Germline CDR1 is ENHRY and CDR2 is SYGVKD. The CDR3 has 18 residues. CDR3 residues: CAISESRRSKGGRTEAFF. CDR3 coding DNA: TGTGCCATCAGTGAGTCGAGACGGTCTAAGGGGGGGCGAACTGAAGCTTTCTTT.

The rearrangement links TRBV5-1 to TRBJ2-3, with TRBD1 matching over 8 bases. V lost 0 bases to trimming and J lost 4 bases; unmatched junction nucleotides: 7. The germline CDR1 and CDR2 sequences are SGHRS and YFSETQ. This CDR3 has 16 residues. CDR3 region: CASSLGRTGIADTQYF. In nucleotides, the CDR3 is TGCGCCAGCAGCTTGGGGAGGACAGGGATCGCAGATACGCAGTATTTT.

This clone was seen a handful of times. The gene calls are TRBV29-1 and TRBJ1-2; weak D call: TRBD1 (6 bases). V shed 1 base and J shed 5 bases, with 11 bases lying between them. The CDR3 is 13 amino acids. Germline V gene lookup returns CDR1 SQVTM and CDR2 ANQGSEA. The CDR3 here is CSVEVVRGYGYTF. CDR3 bases: TGCAGCGTTGAAGTGGTCAGGGGATATGGCTACACCTTC.

The rearrangement uses TRBV11-2 and TRBJ2-1; the match to TRBD2 covers 11 bases. CDR1 SGHAT and CDR2 FQNNGV come from the germline V gene. The CDR3 has 19 amino acids. The J segment lost 5 bases and the V segment lost 0 bases, leaving 12 bases of the junction unmatched. The DNA of the CDR3 is TGTGCCAGCAGCTTAGATTACGGCACTAGCGGGAGTACCCACAATGAGCAGTTCTTC. Protein sequence: CASSLDYGTSGSTHNEQFF.

The rearrangement links TRBV9 to TRBJ2-1; the match to TRBD2 covers 9 bases. After removal of 3 bases from V and 0 bases from J, the junction contained 10 bases not matched to a gene. The CDR3 length is 18 residues. CDR1 SGDLS and CDR2 YYNGEE come from the germline V gene. In DNA, the CDR3 is TGTGCCAGCAGCGACCATGGACTAGCGCTGAGCTCCTACAATGAGCAGTTCTTC. It translates to CASSDHGLALSSYNEQFF. The full variable domain, completed using reference TRBV9 and TRBJ2-1, is DSGVTQTPKHLITATGQRVTLRCSPRSGDLSVYWYQQSLDQGLQFLIQYYNGEERAKGNILERFSAQQFPDLHSELNLSSLELGDSALYFCASSDHGLALSSYNEQFFGPGTRLTVL.

V usage is TRBV3-1 (or the pseudogene TRBV3-2) and J usage is TRBJ2-5; the D gene is possibly TRBD1 (5 bases). Per the germline V gene, CDR1 is LGHDT and CDR2 is YNNKEL (reference sequence). This CDR3 has 15 amino acids. The V and J ends lost 0 bases and 5 bases respectively, with 13 bases between them. DNA of the CDR3: TGTGCCAGCAGCCAAGATCAGGGCCCCAGGGAGACCCAGTACTTC. As protein: CASSQDQGPRETQYF.

This clone occurred a few times. This chain connects TRBV7-2 to TRBJ2-4; 8 bases align to TRBD1. Per germline, CDR1 SGHTA and CDR2 FQGNSA. The CDR3 contains 14 residues. Losses at the gene ends were 3 bases for V and 8 bases for J; bases not matched to a gene: 6. Written as DNA, the CDR3 is TGTGCCAGCAGCTTGGATTACAGGGGGGACATTCAGTACTTC. Its protein is CASSLDYRGDIQYF.

V and J are TRBV9 and TRBJ1-2; D gene ambiguous. V lost 3 bases, J lost 1 base, and 22 bases lay in between. In germline, CDR1 is SGDLS, CDR2 YYNGEE. CDR3 length: 18 amino acids. In nucleotides, the CDR3 is TGTGCCAGCAGCGGAATTTTTCGTGGCAGTCGGGTTAACTATGGCTACACCTTC. It codes for CASSGIFRGSRVNYGYTF.

This clone showed up just a few times. J is TRBJ2-2 and V is TRBV28, with D perhaps TRBD2 (6 bases). From germline, CDR1 is MDHEN and CDR2 SYDVKM. Trimming stripped 6 bases from V and 5 bases from J, with 10 bases between. The CDR3 length is 13 residues. The chain's CDR3 is CASREGWTGELFF. Here the CDR3 DNA reads TGTGCCAGCAGGGAGGGGTGGACCGGGGAGCTGTTTTTT. The whole variable domain, filled in from reference TRBV28 and TRBJ2-2, reads DVKVTQSSRYLVKRTGEKVFLECVQDMDHENMFWYRQDPGLGLRLIYFSYDVKMKEKGDIPEGYSVSREKKERFSLILESASTNQTSMYLCASREGWTGELFFGEGSRLTVL.

In its sample, this clone was seen once. J is TRBJ1-2 and V is TRBV5-1, with TRBD1 matching over 9 bases. V was pared by 4 bases and J by 7 bases, with 8 bases of the junction left unmatched. CDR3 size: 14 residues. Germline CDR1 reads SGHRS; CDR2 reads YFSETQ. CDR3 sequence: CASSLGQGGVGYTF. Written as DNA, the CDR3 is TGCGCCAGCAGCCTGGGACAGGGAGGTGTTGGCTACACCTTC.

The genes are TRBV30 and TRBJ1-4, with 7 bases matching TRBD1. With 0 bases clipped from V and 2 bases from J, the junction kept 0 bases outside the gene matches. CDR1 is GTSNPN, CDR2 SVGIG, per germline (reference sequence). The CDR3 has 14 residues. The CDR3, as DNA: TGTGCCTGGAGTGTACAGGGGACTAATGAAAAACTGTTTTTT. It specifies CAWSVQGTNEKLFF.

The V and J genes are TRBV28 and TRBJ2-3, with 11 bases identical to TRBD2. Germline V gene lookup returns CDR1 MDHEN and CDR2 SYDVKM. V was clipped by 0 bases and J by 3 bases; unmatched bases: 5. The CDR3 has 17 residues. CDR3 DNA: TGTGCCAGCAGTTTATGGGTAGCGGGAGGGAGGACAGATACGCAGTATTTT. This encodes CASSLWVAGGRTDTQYF. Supplemented by reference TRBV28 and TRBJ2-3, the full variable domain reads DVKVTQSSRYLVKRTGEKVFLECVQDMDHENMFWYRQDPGLGLRLIYFSYDVKMKEKGDIPEGYSVSREKKERFSLILESASTNQTSMYLCASSLWVAGGRTDTQYFGPGTRLTVL.